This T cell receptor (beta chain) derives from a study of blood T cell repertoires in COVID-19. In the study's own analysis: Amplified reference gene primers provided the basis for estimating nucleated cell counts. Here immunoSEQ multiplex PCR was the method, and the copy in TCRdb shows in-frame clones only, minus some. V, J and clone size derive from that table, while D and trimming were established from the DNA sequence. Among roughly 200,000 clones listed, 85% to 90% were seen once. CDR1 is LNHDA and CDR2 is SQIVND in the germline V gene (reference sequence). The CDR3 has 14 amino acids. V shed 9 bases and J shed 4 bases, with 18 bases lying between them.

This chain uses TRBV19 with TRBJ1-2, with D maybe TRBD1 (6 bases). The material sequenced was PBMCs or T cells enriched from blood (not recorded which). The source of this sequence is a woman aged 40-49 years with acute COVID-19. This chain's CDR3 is CASRQVWDSYGYTF. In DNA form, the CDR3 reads TGTGCCAGCCGACAGGTTTGGGATAGCTATGGCTACACCTTC.